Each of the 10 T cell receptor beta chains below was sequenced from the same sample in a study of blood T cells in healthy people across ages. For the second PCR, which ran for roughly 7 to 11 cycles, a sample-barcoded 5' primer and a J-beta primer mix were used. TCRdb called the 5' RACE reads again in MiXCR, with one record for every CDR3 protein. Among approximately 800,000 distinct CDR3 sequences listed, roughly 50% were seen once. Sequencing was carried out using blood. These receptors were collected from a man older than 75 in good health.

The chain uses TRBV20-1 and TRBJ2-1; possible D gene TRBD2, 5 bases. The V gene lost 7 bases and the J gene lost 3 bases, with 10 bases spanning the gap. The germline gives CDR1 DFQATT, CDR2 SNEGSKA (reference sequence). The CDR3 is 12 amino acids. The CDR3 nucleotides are TGCAGTGTCCGGAGCGGCTACAATGAGCAGTTCTTC. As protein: CSVRSGYNEQFF.

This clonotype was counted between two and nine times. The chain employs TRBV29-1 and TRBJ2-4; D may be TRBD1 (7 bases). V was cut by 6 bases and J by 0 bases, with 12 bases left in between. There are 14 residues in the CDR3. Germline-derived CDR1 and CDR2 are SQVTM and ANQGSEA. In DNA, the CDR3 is TGCAGCGTGAGACAGGGACTAGCCAAAAACATTCAGTACTTC. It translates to CSVRQGLAKNIQYF.

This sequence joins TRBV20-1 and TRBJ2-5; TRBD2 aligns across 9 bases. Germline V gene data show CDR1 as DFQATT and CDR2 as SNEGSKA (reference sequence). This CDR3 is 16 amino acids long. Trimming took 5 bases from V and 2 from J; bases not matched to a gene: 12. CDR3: CSASGTSGRTQETQYF. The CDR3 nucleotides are TGCAGTGCTTCCGGGACGAGCGGGAGGACACAAGAGACCCAGTACTTC.

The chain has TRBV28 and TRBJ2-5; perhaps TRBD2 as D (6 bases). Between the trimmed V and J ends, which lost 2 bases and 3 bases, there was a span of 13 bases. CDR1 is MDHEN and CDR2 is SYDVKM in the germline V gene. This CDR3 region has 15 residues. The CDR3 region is CASSLPRAGKETQYF. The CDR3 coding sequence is TGTGCCAGCAGTTTACCCCGGGCGGGGAAAGAGACCCAGTACTTC.

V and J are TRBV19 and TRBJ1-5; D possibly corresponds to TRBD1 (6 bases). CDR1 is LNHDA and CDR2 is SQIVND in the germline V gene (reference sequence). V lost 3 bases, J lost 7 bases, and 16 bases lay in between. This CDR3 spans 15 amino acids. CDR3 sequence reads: CASSIGTPYGQPQHF. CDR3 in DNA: TGTGCCAGTAGTATCGGGACACCCTATGGGCAGCCCCAGCATTTT.

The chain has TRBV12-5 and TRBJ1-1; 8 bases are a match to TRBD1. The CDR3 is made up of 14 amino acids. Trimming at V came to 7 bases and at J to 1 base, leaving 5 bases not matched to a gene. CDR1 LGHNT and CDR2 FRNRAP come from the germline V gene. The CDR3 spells CASAGQGGNTEAFF. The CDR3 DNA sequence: TGTGCTAGTGCCGGACAGGGTGGGAACACTGAAGCTTTCTTT.

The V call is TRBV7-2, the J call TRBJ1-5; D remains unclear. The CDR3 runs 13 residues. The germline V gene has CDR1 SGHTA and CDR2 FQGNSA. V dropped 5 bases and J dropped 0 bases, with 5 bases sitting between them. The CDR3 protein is CASSRYSNQPQHF. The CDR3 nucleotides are TGTGCCAGCAGCCGCTATAGCAATCAGCCCCAGCATTTT.

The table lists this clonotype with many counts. CDR3 sequence reads: CSADPGQGKYEQYF. The CDR3 nucleotides are TGCAGTGCCGATCCGGGACAGGGGAAATACGAGCAGTACTTC. The chain recombines TRBV20-1 with TRBJ2-7; 10 bases agree with TRBD1. After removal of 6 bases from V and 4 bases from J, the junction contained 9 bases not matched to a gene. Germline assignment: CDR1 DFQATT and CDR2 SNEGSKA (reference sequence). The CDR3 length is 14 residues.

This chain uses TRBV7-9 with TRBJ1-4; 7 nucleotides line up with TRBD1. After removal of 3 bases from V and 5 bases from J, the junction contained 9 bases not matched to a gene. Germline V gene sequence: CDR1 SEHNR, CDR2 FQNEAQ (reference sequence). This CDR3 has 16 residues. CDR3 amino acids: CASSFYRGIGNEKLFF. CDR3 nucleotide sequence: TGTGCCAGCAGCTTCTACAGGGGAATTGGGAATGAAAAACTGTTTTTT.

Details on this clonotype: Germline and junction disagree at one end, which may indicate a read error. As DNA, the CDR3 is TGTGCCAGCAGCCGTAGCGGGAGTAGCGAGCGGTTCTTC. This codes for CASSRSGSSERFF. This chain joins TRBV11-2 and TRBJ2-1; TRBD2 aligns across 9 bases. CDR3 length: 13 residues. Germline loops: CDR1 SGHAT, CDR2 FQNNGV. Supplemented by reference TRBV11-2 and TRBJ2-1, the full variable domain reads EAGVAQSPRYKIIEKRQSVAFWCNPISGHATLYWYQQILGQGPKLLIQFQNNGVVDDSQLPKDRFSAERLKGVDSTLKIQPAKLEDSAVYLCASSRSGSSERFFGPGTRLTVL.